The entry that follows covers one T cell receptor (beta chain) sequence. Sequenced by immunoSEQ multiplex PCR; TCRdb stores in-frame clones only, minus some. The sample lists about 49,000 clones, 80% to 90% occurring once. The sample belongs to a study of blood T cell repertoires in COVID-19. CDR3 length equals 15 residues. Germline CDR1 and CDR2: MRHNA and SNTAGT. Germline trimming cut 9 bases from V and 3 bases from J; bases unmatched to any gene: 8. Sample: peripheral blood. The origin of this receptor is a woman of 80 years or more with COVID-19, enrolled during active disease. The J gene is TRBJ1-3, the V gene TRBV6-4; 10 bases align to TRBD1. This CDR3 is CASPNRDRGGNTIYF. DNA of the CDR3: TGTGCCAGTCCAAACCGGGACAGGGGTGGAAACACCATATATTTT.